Below are 7 T cell receptor beta chains sequenced from a single sample in a study of T cells in women clearing cervical HPV infection. Assay: immunoSEQ multiplex PCR; the TCRdb copy retains only in-frame clones and omits some. This sample contains roughly 42,000 clones. The specimen sequenced was blood buffy coat. These receptors were obtained from a woman aged 18 to 75 with a cervical HPV16 infection that either progressed to CIN3+ or cleared (not recorded which).

To note about this clone: The read stops 3 residues short of the end of the CDR3; the missing end is completed from the germline J gene. The V call is TRBV5-1, the J call TRBJ2-7, with 7 bases lining up with TRBD1. The J segment lost 3 bases and the V segment lost 0 bases, leaving 6 bases of the junction unmatched. The germline gives CDR1 SGHRS, CDR2 YFSETQ. The length of the CDR3 is 15 residues. The CDR3 sequence: CASSLVGTEYYEQYF. CDR3 bases read: TGCGCCAGCAGCTTGGTGGGGACAGAGTACTACGAG.

On this clone: The observed sequence ends 3 residues before the CDR3 terminus, with the missing tail filled in from the germline J gene. The chain recombines TRBV5-1 with TRBJ2-1; 9 bases fit TRBD1. The CDR3 runs to 16 residues. CDR1 and CDR2 from the germline V gene are SGHRS and YFSETQ. The ends lost 9 bases at V and 1 base at J; junction bases unmatched: 11. CDR3 DNA (partial): TGCGCCACCGGGACAGGGACTACTCCTTCCTACAATGAG. The encoded protein is CATGTGTTPSYNE. The entire CDR3 reads CATGTGTTPSYNEQFF.

Notes on this clone: The CDR3 end lies 3 residues beyond the end of the read and is filled in from the germline J gene. V is TRBV20-1 and J is TRBJ2-1; 11 nucleotides line up with TRBD2. The germline gives CDR1 DFQATT, CDR2 SNEGSKA (reference sequence). This CDR3 has 19 residues. V trimming: 2 bases; J trimming: 0 bases; junction bases outside the gene matches: 12. The CDR3 spells CSARNPGTSGWSSYNEQFF. The part of the CDR3 DNA that was read is TGCAGTGCTAGAAATCCCGGGACTAGCGGATGGAGCTCCTACAATGAG.

As concerns this clone: The missing CDR3 end, 3 residues past where the read stops, is filled in from the germline J gene. The chain uses TRBV20-1 and TRBJ2-3; TRBD2 is a possible D gene (6 bases). V lost 8 bases to trimming and J lost 2 bases, with 11 bases between them. This CDR3 is built from 12 residues. Per germline, CDR1 DFQATT and CDR2 SNEGSKA (reference sequence). The covered CDR3 bases are TGCAGTTGGGACTCCACCACAGATACG. As protein: CSWDSTTDT. The full CDR3 protein reads CSWDSTTDTQYF.

Points on this clone: The missing CDR3 end, 3 residues past where the read stops, is filled in from the germline J gene. The V gene is TRBV29-1, the J gene TRBJ1-1, with D perhaps TRBD1 (5 bases). Germline CDR1 reads SQVTM; CDR2 reads ANQGSEA. This CDR3 is 11 amino acids long. V gave up 7 bases and J gave up 1 base, with 7 bases separating them. CDR3 DNA (partial): TGCAGCGCGACAGAGAACACTGAA. Protein: CSATENTE. The entire CDR3 protein is CSATENTEAFF.

With respect to this clone: The read terminates 3 residues ahead of where the CDR3 ends, so the germline J gene completes it. The chain is built from TRBV13 and TRBJ2-5, with D possibly matching TRBD2 (5 bases). The length of the CDR3 is 14 residues. V was clipped by 5 bases and J by 3 bases, with 13 bases between them. The germline gives CDR1 PRHDT, CDR2 FYEKMQ (reference sequence). The part of the CDR3 DNA that was read is TGTGCCAGCAGCCCCCGGGGTAGCGAAGAGACC. Its translation: CASSPRGSEET. The CDR3, in full, reads CASSPRGSEETQYF.

Remarks on this clone: The CDR3 end is not reached by the read, which stops 3 residues before it; the germline J gene fills it in. The V gene is TRBV30, the J gene TRBJ2-7, with 9 bases aligning to TRBD2. The germline V gene has CDR1 GTSNPN and CDR2 SVGIG (reference sequence). There are 16 residues in the CDR3. Unmatched junction bases numbered 15, after V lost 5 bases and J lost 4 bases. This chain's CDR3 is CAWRQVAGALNYEQYF. The sequenced CDR3 bases are TGTGCCTGGCGACAGGTAGCGGGGGCCCTGAATTACGAG.